This T cell receptor (beta chain) was captured by sequencing in a study of shared clonotypes between healthy human individuals. Study-level points and caveats: Compared with memory subsets, naive subsets generally had larger estimated richness.

CDR3 size: 16 residues. The V gene end was trimmed by 5 bases and the J gene end by 9 bases; junction bases not matched to a gene: 12. CDR1 is MDHEN, CDR2 SYDVKM, per germline. Remarks on this clone: Antigen specificity is unknown.

At the deep level, the assay was run. TCRdb's copy holds only in-frame clones and misses some; the assay was immunoSEQ multiplex PCR. Of over 700,000 clones in the sample, 72% were seen once. The sample comprised memory CD4+ T cells sorted from blood. Subset of the sample: CD45RA-negative fraction. This TCR came from a woman in her 30s in good health. The chain has TRBV28 and TRBJ2-7; 14 nucleotides align to TRBD2. CDR3 nucleotide sequence: TGTGCCAGCAGTGTTCCGGGACTAGCGGGAGTTGCAGGGCAGTACTTC. This sequence encodes CASSVPGLAGVAGQYF.